These T cell receptor beta chains were read from a single sample in a study of OX40 agonist ivuxolimab in advanced cancers. TCRdb's copy holds only in-frame clones and misses some; the assay was immunoSEQ multiplex PCR. This table has more than 80,000 clones, about 90% appearing once. The sequencing here drew on CD4+ or CD8+ T cells sorted from blood, taken in a trial of the OX40 agonist ivuxolimab. The source of these receptors is an adult with an advanced solid tumor such as melanoma, head and neck, liver or kidney cancer. CDR3s include the opening cysteine and the closing phenylalanine or tryptophan. The D gene is left open where the match is weak. Clone size, where shown, is once, few, many, or a class for clones that have expanded.

j_call v_call d_call cdr3_length clone_size cdr3_nt cdr3_aa
TRBJ2-5 TRBV28 . 14 . TGTGCCAGCAGTTTAGGGGGCCAGGCCGTGACCCAGTACTTC CASSLGGQAVTQYF
TRBJ1-1 TRBV6-5 . 12 . TGTGCCAGTAGGTCACCTAACACTGAAGCTTTCTTT CASRSPNTEAFF
TRBJ2-7 TRBV11-2 TRBD2 15 . TGTGCCAGCAGCTTTTCAGCGGGAGGGCCTTACGAGCAGTACTTC CASSFSAGGPYEQYF
TRBJ1-2 TRBV4-3 TRBD1 16 . TGCGCCAGCAGCCTGATGGGAGGACAGGGCTCTTATGGCTACACCTTC CASSLMGGQGSYGYTF
TRBJ1-2 TRBV4-2 TRBD1 16 once TGTGCCAGCAGCCGGGAAGACAGGGGAAGCGACTATGGCTACACCTTC CASSREDRGSDYGYTF
TRBJ2-3 TRBV19 TRBD1 18 . TGTGCCAGTAGCCAGGGTAGGGCAGGGGGCCGCGGCACAGATACGCAGTATTTT CASSQGRAGGRGTDTQYF
TRBJ1-1 TRBV7-8 . 12 . TGTGCCAGCAGCTCATCGACCACTGAAGCTTTCTTT CASSSSTTEAFF
TRBJ1-5 TRBV11-2 TRBD1 14 . TGTGCCAGCAGATCGGGACAGCCCAATCAGCCCCAGCATTTT CASRSGQPNQPQHF
TRBJ2-3 TRBV2 . 13 . TGTGCCAGCAGTTCGGGATTTTCGGATACGCAGTATTTT CASSSGFSDTQYF
TRBJ2-7 TRBV5-4 . 16 . TGTGCCAGCAGCCTTGCGGGACAGATCAATTCTCGCGAGCAGTACTTC CASSLAGQINSREQYF
TRBJ2-7 TRBV19 . 16 once TGTGCCAGTAGTATAAGAGGCGCGCAGGGATCTTACGAGCAGTACTTC CASSIRGAQGSYEQYF
TRBJ2-7 TRBV11-3 . 16 . TGTGCCAGCAGCCCGCTGGGTGAGAGCCTTTCCTACGAGCAGTACTTC CASSPLGESLSYEQYF
TRBJ2-2 TRBV11-3 TRBD1 14 . TGTGCCAGCAGCCGGGACAGGGATACCGGGGAGCTGTTTTTT CASSRDRDTGELFF
TRBJ2-1 TRBV7-2 . 15 . TGTGCCAGCAGCTTAGCTGCCCCGTATAACAATGAGCAGTTCTTC CASSLAAPYNNEQFF
TRBJ1-2 TRBV27 TRBD1 14 few TGTGCCAGCAGATCACAGGGGTTCGGGTATGGCTACACCTTC CASRSQGFGYGYTF
TRBJ2-7 TRBV18 TRBD1 14 . TGTGCCAGCTCACCGGGACAGGGCCGCTACGAGCAGTACTTC CASSPGQGRYEQYF
TRBJ1-2 TRBV6-6 TRBD1 15 . TGTGCCAGCAGTTACAGGACAGGGGGCACGTATGGCTACACCTTC CASSYRTGGTYGYTF
TRBJ2-7 TRBV15 . 14 . TGTGCCACCAGGGGGGGTGGGGACTCCTACGAGCAGTACTTC CATRGGGDSYEQYF
TRBJ1-2 TRBV6-1 TRBD1 15 . TGTGCCAGCAGTGAAAACCCCGGGACAGTTGGTCGCTACACCTTC CASSENPGTVGRYTF
TRBJ2-3 TRBV5-8 . 13 . TGTGCCAGCATCTGGGGGAGCACAGATACGCAGTATTTT CASIWGSTDTQYF
TRBJ2-7 TRBV29-1 . 15 . TGCAGCGTTGGGCCGGAGGCGGGACCTCCCTACGAGCAGTACTTC CSVGPEAGPPYEQYF
TRBJ2-5 TRBV2 TRBD1 15 . TGTGCCAGCAGTAAAAGGGACAGGGGGTTGGAGACCCAGTACTTC CASSKRDRGLETQYF
TRBJ2-7 TRBV7-2 . 14 . TGTGCCAGCAGCTTAGGGGTCAGTTTCTACGAGCAGTACTTC CASSLGVSFYEQYF
TRBJ2-3 TRBV19 . 14 . TGTGCCAGTAGTATAGGGGTAGACACAGATACGCAGTATTTT CASSIGVDTDTQYF
TRBJ2-7 TRBV11-2 . 14 few TGTGCCAGCAGCAGGCTTCCTGGAGCCTACGAGCAGTACTTC CASSRLPGAYEQYF
TRBJ2-7 TRBV25-1 TRBD1 15 . TGTGCCAGCAGTACAACCGGGACAGGGGGGGCCGAGCAGTACTTC CASSTTGTGGAEQYF